This TCR beta chain derives from a study of T cell responses to AZD1222 COVID-19 vaccine. Overall study findings and caveats: Repertoires were obtained only post-peak T cell response. Donors in the cohort were predominantly white British and more often female, and clonal diversity was possibly underestimated. CD4 TCRs associated with vaccination spanned spike, dominating at 160-218 and 743-854.

The ends lost 5 bases at V and 5 bases at J; junction bases unmatched: 14. This CDR3 has 16 amino acids. The germline CDR1 and CDR2 sequences are MDHEN and SYDVKM. The assay was immunoSEQ multiplex PCR, and TCRdb's table has in-frame clones only and misses some. The sample shows 200,000 or so clones, approximately 93% of them seen only once. As for this clone: The antigen is undetermined.

Second-dose timings of about 4 or about 12 weeks were pooled. The sequences come from peripheral blood, collected 28 days after the second AZD1222 dose. The genes are TRBV28 and TRBJ2-7; 8 nucleotides align to TRBD1. The clonotype comes from an adult who received the AZD1222 COVID-19 vaccine. CDR3 in DNA: TGTGCCAGCAGTCTGACACCGGGACAGGATAAGGACGAGCAGTACTTC. Encoded protein: CASSLTPGQDKDEQYF.